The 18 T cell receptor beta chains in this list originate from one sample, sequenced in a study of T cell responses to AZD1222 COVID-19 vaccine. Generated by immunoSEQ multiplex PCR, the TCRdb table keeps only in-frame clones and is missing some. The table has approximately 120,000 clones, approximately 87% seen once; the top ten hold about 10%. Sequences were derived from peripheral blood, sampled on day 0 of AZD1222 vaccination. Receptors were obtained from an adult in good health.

CDR3 sequence reads: CASSYQGIGQGYTF. CDR3 nucleotides: TGTGCCAGTAGTTACCAGGGGATTGGACAGGGCTACACCTTC. J is TRBJ1-2 and V is TRBV19; a weak D match, TRBD1 (6 bases). V gave up 5 bases and J gave up 8 bases, with 18 bases separating them. There are 14 residues in the CDR3. Germline V CDR1 and CDR2: LNHDA, SQIVND (reference sequence).

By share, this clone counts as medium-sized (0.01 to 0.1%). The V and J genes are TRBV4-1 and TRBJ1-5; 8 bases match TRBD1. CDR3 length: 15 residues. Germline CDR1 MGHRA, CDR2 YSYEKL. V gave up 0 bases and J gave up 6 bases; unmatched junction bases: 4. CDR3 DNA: TGCGCCAGCAGCCAAGACAGGGGGCTAGGTCAGCCCCAGCATTTT. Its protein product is CASSQDRGLGQPQHF.

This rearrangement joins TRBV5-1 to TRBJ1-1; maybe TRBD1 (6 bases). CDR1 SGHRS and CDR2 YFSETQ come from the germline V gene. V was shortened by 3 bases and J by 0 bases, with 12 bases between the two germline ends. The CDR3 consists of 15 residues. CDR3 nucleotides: TGCGCCAGCAGCTCCCGGACAGCCATGAACACTGAAGCTTTCTTT. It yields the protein CASSSRTAMNTEAFF.

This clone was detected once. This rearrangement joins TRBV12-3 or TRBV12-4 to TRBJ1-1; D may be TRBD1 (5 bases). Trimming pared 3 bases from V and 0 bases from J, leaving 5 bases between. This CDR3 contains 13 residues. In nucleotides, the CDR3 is TGTGCCAGCAGTTTGACAGTGAACACTGAAGCTTTCTTT. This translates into CASSLTVNTEAFF.

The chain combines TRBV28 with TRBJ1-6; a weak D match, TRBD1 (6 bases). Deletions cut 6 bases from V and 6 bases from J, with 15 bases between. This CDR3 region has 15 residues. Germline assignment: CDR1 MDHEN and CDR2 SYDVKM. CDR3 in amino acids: CASSYRQALNSPLHF. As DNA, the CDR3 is TGTGCCAGCAGCTACCGACAGGCTCTTAATTCACCCCTCCACTTT.

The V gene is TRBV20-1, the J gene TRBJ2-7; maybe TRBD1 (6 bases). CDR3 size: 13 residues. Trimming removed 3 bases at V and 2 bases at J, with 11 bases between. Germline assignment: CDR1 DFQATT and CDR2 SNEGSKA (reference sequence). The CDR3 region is CSASQGTTYEQYF. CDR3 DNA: TGCAGTGCTAGTCAAGGGACAACCTACGAGCAGTACTTC.

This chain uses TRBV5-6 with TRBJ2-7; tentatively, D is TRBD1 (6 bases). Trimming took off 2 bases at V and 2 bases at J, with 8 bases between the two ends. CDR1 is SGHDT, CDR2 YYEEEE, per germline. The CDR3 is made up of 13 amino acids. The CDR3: CASSLQGPYEQYF. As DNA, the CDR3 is TGTGCCAGCAGCTTACAGGGTCCCTACGAGCAGTACTTC.

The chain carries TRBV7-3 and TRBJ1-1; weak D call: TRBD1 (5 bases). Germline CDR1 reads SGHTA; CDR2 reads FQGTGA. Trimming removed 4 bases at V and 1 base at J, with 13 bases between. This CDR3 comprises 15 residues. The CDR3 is CASSWAGTGNTEAFF. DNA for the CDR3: TGTGCCAGCAGCTGGGCCGGGACGGGGAACACTGAAGCTTTCTTT.

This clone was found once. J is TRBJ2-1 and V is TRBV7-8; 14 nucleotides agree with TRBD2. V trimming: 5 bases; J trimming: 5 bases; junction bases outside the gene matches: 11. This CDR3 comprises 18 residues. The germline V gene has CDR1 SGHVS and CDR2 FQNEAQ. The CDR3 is CASSPRGTSGSVDNEQFF. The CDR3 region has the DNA TGTGCCAGCAGCCCTAGAGGGACTAGCGGGAGTGTGGACAATGAGCAGTTCTTC.

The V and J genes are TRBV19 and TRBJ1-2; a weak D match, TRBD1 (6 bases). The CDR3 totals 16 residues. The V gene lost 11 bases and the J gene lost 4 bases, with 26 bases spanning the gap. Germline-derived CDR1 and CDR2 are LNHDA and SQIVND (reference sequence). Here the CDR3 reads CAAGQIQSFGPYGYTF. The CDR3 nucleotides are TGTGCCGCCGGACAGATACAAAGTTTTGGGCCCTATGGCTACACCTTC.

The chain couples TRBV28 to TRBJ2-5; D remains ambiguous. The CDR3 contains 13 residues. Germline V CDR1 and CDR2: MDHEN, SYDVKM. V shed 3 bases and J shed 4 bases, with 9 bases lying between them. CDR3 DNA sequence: TGTGCCAGCAGTTTGGTGGGCCGAGAGACCCAGTACTTC. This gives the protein CASSLVGRETQYF.

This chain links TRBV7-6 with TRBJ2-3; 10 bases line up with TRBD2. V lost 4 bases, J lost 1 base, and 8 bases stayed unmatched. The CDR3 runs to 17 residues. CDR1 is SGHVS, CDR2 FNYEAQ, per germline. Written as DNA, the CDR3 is TGTGCCAGCAGCTCGCCTCTAGCGGGGGCTCGCACAGATACGCAGTATTTT. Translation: CASSSPLAGARTDTQYF. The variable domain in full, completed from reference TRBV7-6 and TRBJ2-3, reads GAGVSQSPRYKVTKRGQDVALRCDPISGHVSLYWYRQALGQGPEFLTYFNYEAQQDKSGLPNDRFSAERPEGSISTLTIQRTEQRDSAMYRCASSSPLAGARTDTQYFGPGTRLTVL.

The CDR3 coding sequence is TGTGCCAGCAGTTACTCCCTGGGGGCGCCGAACACTGAAGCTTTCTTT. This gives the protein CASSYSLGAPNTEAFF. The chain combines TRBV6-5 with TRBJ1-1; a weak D match, TRBD1 (6 bases). The CDR3 length is 16 residues. Germline values: CDR1 MNHEY, CDR2 SVGAGI. V lost 0 bases to trimming and J lost 1 base, with 12 bases between them.

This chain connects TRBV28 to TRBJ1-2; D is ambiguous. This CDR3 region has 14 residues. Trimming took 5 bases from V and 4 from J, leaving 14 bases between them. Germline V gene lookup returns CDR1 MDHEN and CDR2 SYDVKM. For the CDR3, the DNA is TGTGCCAGCAGTCCCTTTCGGCCAGTCTATGGCTACACCTTC. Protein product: CASSPFRPVYGYTF.

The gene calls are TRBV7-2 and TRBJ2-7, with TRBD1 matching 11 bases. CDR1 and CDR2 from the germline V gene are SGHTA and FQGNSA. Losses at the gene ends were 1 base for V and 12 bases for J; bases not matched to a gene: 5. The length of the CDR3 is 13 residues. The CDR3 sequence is CASSLGTGGRMYF. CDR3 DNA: TGTGCCAGCAGCTTAGGGACAGGGGGCCGTATGTACTTC. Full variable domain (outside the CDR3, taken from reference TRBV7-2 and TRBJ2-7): GAGVSQSPSNKVTEKGKDVELRCDPISGHTALYWYRQSLGQGLEFLIYFQGNSAPDKSGLPSDRFSAERTGGSVSTLTIQRTQQEDSAVYLCASSLGTGGRMYFGPGTRLTVT.

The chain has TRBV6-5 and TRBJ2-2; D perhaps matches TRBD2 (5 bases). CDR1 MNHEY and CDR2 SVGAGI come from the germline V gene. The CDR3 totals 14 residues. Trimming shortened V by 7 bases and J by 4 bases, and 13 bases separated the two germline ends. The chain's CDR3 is CASTATAGTGELFF. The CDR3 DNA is TGTGCCAGCACCGCCACGGCGGGCACCGGGGAGCTGTTTTTT.

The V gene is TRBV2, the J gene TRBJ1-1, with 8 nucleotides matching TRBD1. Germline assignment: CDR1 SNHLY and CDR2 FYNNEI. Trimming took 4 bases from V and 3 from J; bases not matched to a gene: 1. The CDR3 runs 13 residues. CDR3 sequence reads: CASSGDRYTEAFF. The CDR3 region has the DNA TGTGCCAGCAGTGGGGACAGGTACACTGAAGCTTTCTTT.

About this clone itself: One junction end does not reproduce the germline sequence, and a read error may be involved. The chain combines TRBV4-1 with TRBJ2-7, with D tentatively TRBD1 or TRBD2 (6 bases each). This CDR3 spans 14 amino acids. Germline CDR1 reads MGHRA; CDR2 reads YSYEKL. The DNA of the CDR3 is TGCGCCAGCAGGCGGGACGGACAGTCCTACGAGCAATACTTC. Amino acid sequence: CASRRDGQSYEQYF.